A single sample gave rise to the 29 T cell receptor beta chains below, sequenced in a study of cytomegalovirus exposure and HLA in healthy donors. The assay was immunoSEQ multiplex PCR, and TCRdb's table has in-frame clones only and misses some. The repertoire holds fewer than 70,000 clones, over 75% seen once, with about 2.9% in the top ten. Material: PBMCs. These receptor sequences come from a man aged 18 to 29 in good health and CMV-seronegative.

This clone was observed once. The V gene is TRBV2, the J gene TRBJ2-5; maybe TRBD2 (5 bases). V was trimmed by 10 bases and J by 4 bases, leaving 13 bases between them. This CDR3 region has 12 residues. Germline values: CDR1 SNHLY, CDR2 FYNNEI. CDR3 loop: CATSRGGETQYF. In nucleotides, the CDR3 is TGTGCCACCAGCCGAGGAGGAGAGACCCAGTACTTC.

The chain combines TRBV11-3 with TRBJ2-3; TRBD1 aligns across 9 bases. With V trimmed by 3 bases and J by 2 bases, 6 bases remained unmatched. The germline gives CDR1 SGHNT, CDR2 YENEEA. The CDR3 is 16 residues long. The CDR3 DNA is TGTGCCAGCAGCTTGACCGGGACAGGGCACACAGATACGCAGTATTTT. This codes for CASSLTGTGHTDTQYF.

CDR3 loop: CASSLGVESEQYF. The CDR3, as DNA: TGTGCCAGCAGCTTGGGCGTTGAATCCGAGCAGTACTTC. The chain combines TRBV5-4 with TRBJ2-7; no clear D gene. The germline gives CDR1 SGHNT, CDR2 YYREEE (reference sequence). The CDR3 runs to 13 residues. V was cut by 0 bases and J by 6 bases, with 10 bases left in between.

The chain carries TRBV5-1 and TRBJ2-5, with TRBD1 as a possible D gene (6 bases). Germline loops: CDR1 SGHRS, CDR2 YFSETQ. The CDR3 contains 15 residues. Trimming stripped 0 bases from V and 6 bases from J, with 15 bases between. CDR3 coding DNA: TGCGCCAGCAGCTTGGAAGGGGGAACGGTTCAGACCCAGTACTTC. Translated, it gives CASSLEGGTVQTQYF. Full variable domain (outside the CDR3, taken from reference TRBV5-1 and TRBJ2-5): KAGVTQTPRYLIKTRGQQVTLSCSPISGHRSVSWYQQTPGQGLQFLFEYFSETQRNKGNFPGRFSGRQFSNSRSEMNVSTLELGDSALYLCASSLEGGTVQTQYFGPGTRLLVL.

In this sample, this clone turned up once. The chain uses TRBV28 and TRBJ2-1, with 9 bases matching TRBD2. The CDR3 contains 14 residues. Trimming cost V 3 bases and J 5 bases; bases outside gene matches: 2. Germline V lookup: CDR1 MDHEN, CDR2 SYDVKM. CDR3 sequence: CASSLASGNNEQFF. The CDR3 DNA follows: TGTGCCAGCAGTTTGGCTAGCGGGAACAATGAGCAGTTCTTC.

The CDR3: CASAGQGAPYEQYF. Written as DNA, the CDR3 is TGTGCCAGCGCCGGACAGGGGGCTCCTTACGAGCAGTACTTC. This chain joins TRBV25-1 and TRBJ2-7, with TRBD1 matching 11 bases. Germline trimming cut 8 bases from V and 4 bases from J; bases unmatched to any gene: 7. Germline assignment: CDR1 MGHDK and CDR2 SYGVNS. The CDR3 has 14 residues.

The chain recombines TRBV2 with TRBJ1-1; 8 bases match TRBD1. Germline lookup yields CDR1 SNHLY and CDR2 FYNNEI. Trimming cost V 8 bases and J 5 bases; bases outside gene matches: 4. The CDR3 runs to 12 residues. CDR3 sequence reads: CASGQGKTEAFF. In DNA form, the CDR3 reads TGTGCCAGCGGACAGGGTAAAACTGAAGCTTTCTTT.

V and J are TRBV7-3 and TRBJ2-3, with D hard to call. Germline assignment: CDR1 SGHTA and CDR2 FQGTGA. V lost 0 bases and J 6 bases, leaving 7 bases between the germline ends. The CDR3 contains 13 residues. In nucleotides, the CDR3 is TGTGCCAGCAGCTTAACTTTGGGCGATACGCAGTATTTT. Its protein product is CASSLTLGDTQYF.

The CDR3 is CASRETGGGNQPQHF. Written as DNA, the CDR3 is TGTGCCAGTAGGGAAACCGGAGGCGGCAATCAGCCCCAGCATTTT. The rearrangement joins TRBV19 to TRBJ1-5; no clear D gene. This CDR3 region has 15 residues. V was pared by 6 bases and J by 2 bases, with 14 bases between. From germline, CDR1 is LNHDA and CDR2 SQIVND (reference sequence).

V and J are TRBV7-9 and TRBJ2-5; TRBD2 might be the D (6 bases). The ends were cut back, 1 base at V and 2 bases at J, with 8 bases in the middle. The germline CDR1 and CDR2 sequences are SEHNR and FQNEAQ (reference sequence). The CDR3 is 14 residues long. CDR3 residues: CASSLGTTQETQYF. The CDR3 bases are TGTGCCAGCAGCTTAGGGACTACTCAAGAGACCCAGTACTTC.

The V call is TRBV14, the J call TRBJ2-2; the match to TRBD1 covers 10 bases. V lost 4 bases to trimming and J lost 4 bases; unmatched junction nucleotides: 9. Germline V gene sequence: CDR1 SGHDN, CDR2 FVKESK. The CDR3 length is 17 residues. The CDR3 loop reads CASSPWTGGGSTGELFF. CDR3 coding DNA: TGTGCCAGCAGCCCCTGGACAGGGGGAGGATCCACCGGGGAGCTGTTTTTT.

The chain has TRBV7-6 and TRBJ2-3, with 8 bases lining up with TRBD2. Looked up from germline, CDR1 is SGHVS and CDR2 is FNYEAQ. CDR3 size: 15 residues. V shed 5 bases, J shed 2 bases, and the junction held 6 bases outside the gene matches. CDR3 DNA sequence: TGTGCCAGCAGCCAGAGCGGGAGCGACACAGATACGCAGTATTTT. Amino acid sequence: CASSQSGSDTDTQYF.

This clone was counted once. This rearrangement joins TRBV10-1 to TRBJ1-4; D call uncertain. Trimming shortened V by 3 bases and J by 7 bases, and 6 bases separated the two germline ends. Germline CDR1 and CDR2: WNHNN and SYGVQD (reference sequence). This CDR3 has 12 amino acids. This CDR3 reads CASSDPGEKLFF. CDR3 nucleotide sequence: TGCGCCAGCAGTGATCCAGGTGAAAAACTGTTTTTT.

This clone was observed once. The V gene is TRBV10-3, the J gene TRBJ1-1; 7 nucleotides align to TRBD1. Germline CDR1 ENHRY, CDR2 SYGVKD. The V gene end was trimmed by 4 bases and the J gene end by 0 bases; junction bases not matched to a gene: 8. The CDR3 sequence is 16 residues long. This CDR3 is CAISVGTEAMNTEAFF. In nucleotides, the CDR3 is TGTGCCATCAGTGTTGGGACAGAAGCCATGAACACTGAAGCTTTCTTT.

The chain couples TRBV19 to TRBJ2-5, with 14 bases that match TRBD2. The CDR3 contains 15 residues. The trim removed 5 bases at V and 5 bases at J, leaving 4 bases unmatched. Germline assignment: CDR1 LNHDA and CDR2 SQIVND (reference sequence). In nucleotides, the CDR3 is TGTGCCAGTAGTTCGGGACTAGCGGGAGTGGAGACCCAGTACTTC. As protein: CASSSGLAGVETQYF.

This chain links TRBV7-2 with TRBJ2-7, with no clear D. Trimming took off 1 base at V and 3 bases at J, with 13 bases between the two ends. Germline CDR1 SGHTA, CDR2 FQGNSA. The CDR3 has 15 residues. Here the CDR3 reads CASSLVYASFYEQYF. The CDR3 DNA follows: TGTGCCAGCAGCTTAGTGTACGCTAGTTTCTACGAGCAGTACTTC.

V usage is TRBV7-6 and J usage is TRBJ1-4; a possible D gene is TRBD1 (6 bases). Germline assignment: CDR1 SGHVS and CDR2 FNYEAQ. The CDR3 has 16 amino acids. The V and J ends lost 1 base and 7 bases respectively, with 16 bases between them. CDR3 sequence: CASSLEVRGAGEKLFF. The CDR3 nucleotides read TGTGCCAGCAGCTTAGAAGTCAGGGGCGCAGGTGAAAAACTGTTTTTT.

V is TRBV5-1 and J is TRBJ2-3; TRBD1 might be the D (5 bases). The length of the CDR3 is 13 residues. The V gene's germline CDR1 is SGHRS and CDR2 YFSETQ. V was trimmed by 1 base and J by 4 bases, leaving 7 bases between them. The CDR3 sequence is CASSLTGADTQYF. Here the CDR3 DNA reads TGCGCCAGCAGCTTGACAGGCGCAGATACGCAGTATTTT.

The genes are TRBV5-1 and TRBJ2-7; the D is unclear. The CDR3 spans 15 residues. The ends were cut back, 5 bases at V and 2 bases at J, with 17 bases in the middle. Germline V gene sequence: CDR1 SGHRS, CDR2 YFSETQ. The CDR3 sequence: CASRTLAAAAYEQYF. Written as DNA, the CDR3 is TGCGCCAGCAGAACCCTGGCGGCAGCCGCCTACGAGCAGTACTTC.

The chain recombines TRBV28 with TRBJ1-2; 9 bases are a match to TRBD1. After removal of 5 bases from V and 3 bases from J, the junction contained 7 bases not matched to a gene. Germline values: CDR1 MDHEN, CDR2 SYDVKM. The CDR3 covers 15 residues. The CDR3 here is CASSPGTGTYYGYTF. The CDR3, as DNA: TGTGCCAGCAGTCCCGGGACAGGGACTTACTATGGCTACACCTTC.

The rearrangement links TRBV5-1 to TRBJ1-1; D gene ambiguous. Germline-derived CDR1 and CDR2 are SGHRS and YFSETQ. CDR3 length equals 14 residues. Trimming left V 7 bases short and J 0 bases short, with 13 bases between. DNA of the CDR3: TGCGCCAGCGGGCCCCCGGGAGTGAACACTGAAGCTTTCTTT. The encoded protein is CASGPPGVNTEAFF. The full variable domain, its missing parts supplied by reference TRBV5-1 and TRBJ1-1, is KAGVTQTPRYLIKTRGQQVTLSCSPISGHRSVSWYQQTPGQGLQFLFEYFSETQRNKGNFPGRFSGRQFSNSRSEMNVSTLELGDSALYLCASGPPGVNTEAFFGQGTRLTVV.

CDR3 amino acids: CASSLEGTGGETQYF. CDR3 bases: TGTGCCAGCAGCTTGGAGGGGACAGGGGGAGAGACCCAGTACTTC. This chain joins TRBV5-5 and TRBJ2-5; 11 nucleotides align to TRBD1. The germline CDR1 and CDR2 sequences are SGHKS and YYEKEE (reference sequence). The V segment lost 0 bases and the J segment 4 bases; nucleotides outside the gene matches: 2. The CDR3 extends over 15 amino acids.

This sequence joins TRBV6-4 and TRBJ2-7, with 8 bases lining up with TRBD1. Per the germline V gene, CDR1 is MRHNA and CDR2 is SNTAGT. V lost 7 bases and J lost 6; bases outside the gene matches: 8. CDR3 length equals 13 residues. The CDR3 DNA follows: TGTGCCAGCAAGGACAGGGTTGAGCTCGAGCAGTACTTC. Translation gives CASKDRVELEQYF.

V and J are TRBV28 and TRBJ1-3, with 9 bases fitting TRBD1. The junction had 5 bases not matched to a gene; V was cut back by 4 bases and J by 4 bases. The germline CDR1 and CDR2 sequences are MDHEN and SYDVKM. The length of the CDR3 is 15 residues. CDR3 nucleotides: TGTGCCAGCAGTTGGGAACAGGGGGCCGGAAACACCATATATTTT. Encoded protein: CASSWEQGAGNTIYF.

The V gene is TRBV27, the J gene TRBJ2-5, with D tentatively TRBD2 (6 bases). Germline V lookup: CDR1 MNHEY, CDR2 SMNVEV (reference sequence). This CDR3 has 14 amino acids. V gave up 4 bases and J gave up 7 bases, with 16 bases separating them. DNA of the CDR3: TGTGCCAGCAGTTCCTCGGGAGCTGTGGGGACCCAGTACTTC. Translation gives CASSSSGAVGTQYF.

This clone occurred once. The chain combines TRBV4-2 with TRBJ1-4; tentatively, D is TRBD1 (5 bases). The CDR3 contains 16 residues. The germline gives CDR1 LGHNA, CDR2 YNFKEQ. Between the trimmed V and J ends, which lost 1 base and 7 bases, there was a span of 16 bases. The CDR3 here is CASSQVSGDPIEKLFF. In nucleotides, the CDR3 is TGTGCCAGCAGCCAAGTTAGCGGGGACCCTATTGAAAAACTGTTTTTT.

The gene calls are TRBV6-5 and TRBJ2-2; 10 bases are shared with TRBD1. This CDR3 spans 15 amino acids. From germline, CDR1 is MNHEY and CDR2 SVGAGI. The V gene end was trimmed by 8 bases and the J gene end by 5 bases; junction bases not matched to a gene: 8. CDR3 sequence (DNA): TGTGCCAGCTCATACGGGACAGGGGAAACCGGGGAGCTGTTTTTT. Protein product: CASSYGTGETGELFF.

The DNA for the CDR3 is TGCGCCAGCAGCCCGACGCTTGTGGGGGCGGATGAAAAACTGTTTTTT. Translated, it gives CASSPTLVGADEKLFF. The chain recombines TRBV4-1 with TRBJ1-4; TRBD1 is a possible D gene (6 bases). This CDR3 region has 16 residues. From germline, CDR1 is MGHRA and CDR2 YSYEKL. V lost 4 bases and J 6 bases, leaving 18 bases between the germline ends.

The chain combines TRBV7-3 with TRBJ2-7; a weak D match, TRBD2 (6 bases). The V gene lost 5 bases and the J gene lost 0 bases, with 8 bases spanning the gap. This CDR3 spans 13 amino acids. CDR1 is SGHTA and CDR2 is FQGTGA in the germline V gene. CDR3 in DNA: TGTGCCAGCAGCGCGGGGTCCTCCTACGAGCAGTACTTC. It yields the protein CASSAGSSYEQYF. The complete variable domain, with remaining parts taken from reference TRBV7-3 and TRBJ2-7, reads GAGVSQTPSNKVTEKGKYVELRCDPISGHTALYWYRQSLGQGPEFLIYFQGTGAADDSGLPNDRFFAVRPEGSVSTLKIQRTERGDSAVYLCASSAGSSYEQYFGPGTRLTVT.